These 18 T cell receptor beta chains were all obtained from the same sample, sequenced in a study of T cell responses to AZD1222 COVID-19 vaccine. Clones were sequenced by immunoSEQ multiplex PCR, and TCRdb holds only the in-frame ones, with some missing. The sample has 110,000 or so clones; around nine tenths are singletons. Sequenced material: peripheral blood, taken on day 0 of AZD1222 vaccination. The receptors were gathered from an adult in good health.

This sequence joins TRBV28 and TRBJ1-6; possibly TRBD1 for D (6 bases). CDR1 is MDHEN, CDR2 SYDVKM, per germline. There are 15 residues in the CDR3. Deletions cut 5 bases from V and 8 bases from J, with 16 bases between. The CDR3 DNA reads TGTGCCAGCAGTACTGCTGGGACAATGGATTCACCCCTCCACTTT. This encodes CASSTAGTMDSPLHF.

The chain links TRBV11-2 to TRBJ1-1; D might be TRBD1 (6 bases). There are 14 residues in the CDR3. The germline CDR1 and CDR2 sequences are SGHAT and FQNNGV. Trimming cost V 5 bases and J 7 bases, with 17 bases left between them. CDR3 in DNA: TGTGCCAGCAGCCCACAGGGACGAAAGATTGAAGCTTTCTTT. It is translated as CASSPQGRKIEAFF.

The chain uses TRBV30 and TRBJ1-1; tentatively, D is TRBD1 (5 bases). Germline CDR1 GTSNPN, CDR2 SVGIG (reference sequence). The CDR3 is 15 residues long. The V gene lost 2 bases and the J gene lost 2 bases, with 15 bases spanning the gap. CDR3 region: CAWSNHGGLNTEAFF. The CDR3, as DNA: TGTGCCTGGAGTAACCACGGGGGATTAAACACTGAAGCTTTCTTT. Together with reference TRBV30 and TRBJ1-1, the CDR3 gives the full variable domain: SQTIHQWPATLVQPVGSPLSLECTVEGTSNPNLYWYRQAAGRGLQLLFYSVGIGQISSEVPQNLSASRPQDRQFILSSKKLLLSDSGFYLCAWSNHGGLNTEAFFGQGTRLTVV.

The chain uses TRBV10-3 and TRBJ2-2, with D unclear. Germline V gives CDR1 ENHRY, CDR2 SYGVKD. Trimming removed 5 bases at V and 1 base at J, with 11 bases between. This CDR3 region has 15 residues. The CDR3 DNA sequence: TGTGCCATCAGTCCCTACCAGAAGAACACCGGGGAGCTGTTTTTT. Amino acid sequence: CAISPYQKNTGELFF.

The chain employs TRBV18 and TRBJ2-1; 12 bases are a match to TRBD1. The V gene's germline CDR1 is KGHSH and CDR2 LQKENI. Trimming removed 3 bases from V and 7 bases from J; junction bases left unmatched: 7. The CDR3 is 16 residues long. Here the CDR3 reads CASSPPGTGGRNEQFF. CDR3 DNA: TGTGCCAGCTCACCCCCCGGGACAGGGGGCAGGAATGAGCAGTTCTTC.

This chain joins TRBV11-2 and TRBJ1-2; D gene unclear. The germline gives CDR1 SGHAT, CDR2 FQNNGV. Trimming pared 1 base from V and 1 base from J, leaving 7 bases between. The CDR3 sequence is 14 residues long. The CDR3 is CASSLGSVNYGYTF. CDR3 sequence (DNA): TGTGCCAGCAGCTTAGGGTCCGTTAACTATGGCTACACCTTC.

This sequence joins TRBV9 and TRBJ1-1; a weak D match, TRBD1 (5 bases). This CDR3 has 14 amino acids. Per the germline V gene, CDR1 is SGDLS and CDR2 is YYNGEE. V lost 0 bases and J lost 3, with 9 bases in between. In nucleotides, the CDR3 is TGTGCCAGCAGCGTAGCCCCGGGGGACACTGAAGCTTTCTTT. Translating gives CASSVAPGDTEAFF.

In DNA, the CDR3 is TGCGCCAGCAGCCCGTGGATGGGATCCGCGAACACCGGGGAGCTGTTTTTT. It encodes CASSPWMGSANTGELFF. The chain combines TRBV5-1 with TRBJ2-2; D remains ambiguous. The CDR3 covers 17 residues. The ends were cut back, 4 bases at V and 0 bases at J, with 16 bases in the middle. CDR1 SGHRS and CDR2 YFSETQ come from the germline V gene.

The chain carries TRBV9 and TRBJ1-1; 7 nucleotides match TRBD1. The length of the CDR3 is 14 residues. The V gene's germline CDR1 is SGDLS and CDR2 YYNGEE. V gave up 3 bases and J gave up 4 bases; unmatched junction bases: 6. CDR3 sequence (DNA): TGTGCCAGCAGCGGAACCCAGGGGGGCACTGAAGCTTTCTTT. Residues: CASSGTQGGTEAFF. The entire variable domain, with the rest obtained from reference TRBV9 and TRBJ1-1, is as follows: DSGVTQTPKHLITATGQRVTLRCSPRSGDLSVYWYQQSLDQGLQFLIQYYNGEERAKGNILERFSAQQFPDLHSELNLSSLELGDSALYFCASSGTQGGTEAFFGQGTRLTVV.

The rearrangement links TRBV28 to TRBJ1-5, with a possible D match to TRBD1 (5 bases). The CDR3 runs to 14 residues. Germline V lookup: CDR1 MDHEN, CDR2 SYDVKM. Trimming left V 5 bases short and J 7 bases short, with 15 bases between. The CDR3 region is CASSTVVGVQPQHF. The CDR3 nucleotides read TGTGCCAGCAGTACTGTTGTAGGGGTCCAGCCCCAGCATTTT.

In nucleotides, the CDR3 is TGTGCCAGCAGCCTAGGGACAGGGATCGGAAACACCATATATTTT. Translating it yields CASSLGTGIGNTIYF. The V and J genes are TRBV3-1 (or the pseudogene TRBV3-2) and TRBJ1-3; 9 bases are shared with TRBD1. Germline V CDR1 and CDR2: LGHDT, YNNKEL (reference sequence). This CDR3 region has 15 residues. The V and J ends lost 4 bases and 4 bases, in that order; junction bases with no gene match: 5.

The CDR3 nucleotides read TGCAGCGTTCGAGGCGAAGGGCGGGATAGCTATGGCTACACCTTC. Protein: CSVRGEGRDSYGYTF. The rearrangement links TRBV29-1 to TRBJ1-2; no clear D gene. Deletions cut 5 bases from V and 4 bases from J, with 20 bases between. CDR3 length equals 15 residues. Per germline, CDR1 SQVTM and CDR2 ANQGSEA.

The V gene is TRBV27, the J gene TRBJ2-7; D unclear. V was shortened by 2 bases and J by 1 base, with 21 bases between the two germline ends. Per germline, CDR1 MNHEY and CDR2 SMNVEV (reference sequence). The length of the CDR3 is 18 residues. The DNA of the CDR3 is TGTGCCAGCAGTTTAGTGCTACCGACAACCTACCCTTCCTACGAGCAGTACTTC. Protein sequence: CASSLVLPTTYPSYEQYF.

The chain carries TRBV29-1 and TRBJ1-4; 8 bases align to TRBD1. V lost 7 bases and J lost 3; bases outside the gene matches: 7. The CDR3 contains 14 residues. From germline, CDR1 is SQVTM and CDR2 ANQGSEA. CDR3 residues: CSARQGTANEKLFF. CDR3 sequence (DNA): TGCAGCGCCCGACAGGGGACAGCTAATGAAAAACTGTTTTTT.

The chain carries TRBV5-1 and TRBJ2-2, with 9 bases identical to TRBD2. The CDR3 has 13 residues. The ends lost 3 bases at V and 13 bases at J; junction bases unmatched: 7. The germline V gene encodes CDR1 SGHRS and CDR2 YFSETQ. The CDR3 DNA reads TGCGCCAGCAGCTCGGGACTAGCTAGGGGGCTGTTTTTT. Translation: CASSSGLARGLFF.

The chain combines TRBV5-5 with TRBJ2-5, with D perhaps TRBD1 (8 bases). The CDR3 has 13 residues. The ends were cut back, 6 bases at V and 5 bases at J, with 14 bases in the middle. Germline CDR1 reads SGHKS; CDR2 reads YYEKEE (reference sequence). The CDR3 region is CASTTGEGETQYF. Here the CDR3 DNA reads TGTGCCAGCACGACAGGGGAGGGTGAGACCCAGTACTTC.

The V and J genes are TRBV7-3 and TRBJ1-1; 7 positions agree with TRBD1. The trim removed 1 base at V and 12 bases at J, leaving 14 bases unmatched. The CDR3 totals 15 residues. Germline V gene lookup returns CDR1 SGHTA and CDR2 FQGTGA. The CDR3, as DNA: TGTGCCAGCAGCTTAAAGCCCCAGGGGGGCGGTCGTACTTTCTTT. Its protein product is CASSLKPQGGGRTFF.

The V and J genes are TRBV18 and TRBJ2-7, with a possible D match to TRBD2 (5 bases). The CDR3 loop spans 17 amino acids. V was pared by 2 bases and J by 7 bases, with 24 bases between. Germline lookup yields CDR1 KGHSH and CDR2 LQKENI. The CDR3 bases are TGTGCCAGCTCACCAAAAGGTCCGGGTTTAAGCTCGGGAGAGCAGTACGTC. Translating gives CASSPKGPGLSSGEQYV.